This TCR beta chain was found in a study of T cell responses to AZD1222 COVID-19 vaccine. Notes on the study in general: The breadth and depth of Spike-specific TCRs increased once two AZD1222 doses had been given. The donor group comprised mostly white British people and more females; the analysis possibly underestimated clonal diversity. Seropositivity was recorded at baseline in only 6 or 7 AZD1222 recipients.

Assay used: immunoSEQ multiplex PCR; TCRdb lists only in-frame clones, some missing. The data hold 110,000 or so clones, with approximately 85% observed a single time. Turning to this clone: The target antigen is unknown.

V lost 1 base and J 10 bases, leaving 19 bases between the germline ends. From germline, CDR1 is MDHEN and CDR2 SYDVKM. CDR3 length equals 15 residues. This chain joins TRBV28 and TRBJ1-1; D gene ambiguous. The source was peripheral blood, collected on day 0 of MenACWY control vaccination. The clonotype comes from an adult in good health. CDR3 in amino acids: CASSLSSVAAQGAFF. The DNA of the CDR3 is TGTGCCAGCAGTTTATCGAGTGTGGCCGCCCAAGGAGCTTTCTTT.